The 22 T cell receptor beta chains in this list originate from one sample, sequenced in a study of blood T cell repertoires in COVID-19. Clones were sequenced by immunoSEQ multiplex PCR, and TCRdb holds only the in-frame ones, with some missing. The data contain about 130,000 clones, roughly 88% of them seen just once; the ten biggest clones take up 10%. Sequencing was done on a sample of peripheral blood. Receptor source: a man between 45 and 60 years old with acute or convalescent COVID-19.

The chain couples TRBV13 to TRBJ2-1, with D perhaps matching TRBD1 (6 bases). There are 16 residues in the CDR3. CDR1 is PRHDT and CDR2 is FYEKMQ in the germline V gene (reference sequence). The ends were cut back, 1 base at V and 0 bases at J, with 10 bases in the middle. CDR3 loop: CASSLDQGSSYNEQFF. DNA of the CDR3: TGTGCCAGCAGCTTAGACCAGGGGAGCTCCTACAATGAGCAGTTCTTC.

The sample holds one count of this clone. This rearrangement joins TRBV12-5 to TRBJ2-3; D is unclear. CDR3 size: 11 residues. Trimming took 6 bases from V and 2 from J, leaving 3 bases between them. Germline CDR1 reads LGHNT; CDR2 reads FRNRAP. The CDR3 sequence is CASGFTDTQYF. In nucleotides, the CDR3 is TGTGCTAGTGGCTTCACAGATACGCAGTATTTT.

Only one count was recorded for this clone. V and J are TRBV6-2 or TRBV6-3 and TRBJ1-1; D possibly corresponds to TRBD1 (5 bases). The CDR3 loop spans 15 amino acids. V lost 1 base to trimming and J lost 0 bases, with 9 bases between them. CDR1 is MNHEY, CDR2 SVGEGT, per germline. CDR3 nucleotide sequence: TGTGCCAGCAGTTACTACGGGGGATTGAACACTGAAGCTTTCTTT. It codes for CASSYYGGLNTEAFF.

V usage is TRBV12-3 or TRBV12-4 and J usage is TRBJ2-7, with 7 nucleotides matching TRBD1. With 6 bases clipped from V and 1 base from J, the junction kept 3 bases outside the gene matches. This CDR3 spans 13 amino acids. This CDR3 is CASRTGNSYEQYF. CDR3 nucleotide sequence: TGTGCCAGCAGGACAGGGAATTCCTACGAGCAGTACTTC.

CDR3: CASSLAGAATNEKLFF. For the CDR3, the DNA is TGTGCCAGCAGTTTAGCTGGGGCCGCAACTAATGAAAAACTGTTTTTT. The chain links TRBV27 to TRBJ1-4, with D possibly being TRBD1 (5 bases). This CDR3 spans 16 amino acids. CDR1 is MNHEY and CDR2 is SMNVEV in the germline V gene (reference sequence). With 2 bases removed from V and 0 bases from J, the gap between germline ends came to 10 bases.

The V and J genes are TRBV5-1 and TRBJ1-6; no firm D call. This CDR3 has 15 residues. The V gene's germline CDR1 is SGHRS and CDR2 YFSETQ. The V and J ends lost 0 bases and 8 bases respectively, with 12 bases between them. The CDR3 DNA is TGCGCCAGCAGCTTGGAAGCGCGTCCGGATTCACCCCTCCACTTT. This codes for CASSLEARPDSPLHF.

The chain joins TRBV6-5 to TRBJ2-3, with 13 bases fitting TRBD2. Germline V gene data show CDR1 as MNHEY and CDR2 as SVGAGI. The CDR3 is made up of 15 amino acids. V gave up 7 bases and J gave up 8 bases; unmatched junction bases: 9. The CDR3 nucleotides read TGTGCCAGCATCTCTGGACTAGCGGGGGTGGGTACGCAGTATTTT. The encoded protein is CASISGLAGVGTQYF.

CDR3 sequence reads: CASSPDRGENYGYTF. The CDR3, as DNA: TGTGCCAGCAGCCCCGACAGGGGGGAAAACTATGGCTACACCTTC. The rearrangement uses TRBV6-5 and TRBJ1-2; 9 bases line up with TRBD1. In germline, CDR1 is MNHEY, CDR2 SVGAGI. There are 15 residues in the CDR3. The junction had 7 bases not matched to a gene; V was cut back by 6 bases and J by 2 bases.

This rearrangement joins TRBV11-2 to TRBJ2-7, with D maybe TRBD2 (5 bases). The germline V and J ends were trimmed by 1 base and 2 bases, with 15 bases remaining between them. The CDR3 length is 16 residues. Per the germline V gene, CDR1 is SGHAT and CDR2 is FQNNGV. The CDR3 spells CASSLGPGLGAYEQYF. CDR3 sequence (DNA): TGTGCCAGCAGCTTAGGCCCGGGCCTGGGAGCCTACGAGCAGTACTTC.

CDR3 protein: CASSSVRGIYGYTF. DNA of the CDR3: TGTGCCAGCAGCTCGGTGCGCGGAATCTATGGCTACACCTTC. The gene calls are TRBV5-6 and TRBJ1-2; the D is unclear. Trimming pared 3 bases from V and 4 bases from J, leaving 13 bases between. Germline V gene lookup returns CDR1 SGHDT and CDR2 YYEEEE. CDR3 length equals 14 residues.

The chain couples TRBV11-2 to TRBJ1-1, with D possibly TRBD1 on 6 matching bases. V shed 0 bases and J shed 7 bases, with 12 bases lying between them. CDR1 is SGHAT, CDR2 FQNNGV, per germline. This CDR3 has 14 amino acids. Here the CDR3 reads CASSLDGQFDEAFF. The CDR3 bases are TGTGCCAGCAGCTTAGATGGACAGTTTGATGAAGCTTTCTTT.

The chain links TRBV20-1 to TRBJ1-4; D gene unclear. Trimming cost V 3 bases and J 5 bases, with 16 bases left between them. CDR3 length equals 15 residues. Germline values: CDR1 DFQATT, CDR2 SNEGSKA (reference sequence). The CDR3 loop reads CSASKRTEGNEKLFF. The CDR3 DNA reads as TGCAGTGCTAGTAAGAGGACCGAGGGAAATGAAAAACTGTTTTTT.

In this sample, this clone turned up once. The chain uses TRBV7-9 and TRBJ2-3; D is unclear. The CDR3 totals 14 residues. The germline gives CDR1 SEHNR, CDR2 FQNEAQ (reference sequence). The V end was cut by 1 base, the J end by 0 bases, with 5 bases between. CDR3 sequence: CASSLGPSTDTQYF. The CDR3 coding sequence is TGTGCCAGCAGCTTAGGGCCGAGCACAGATACGCAGTATTTT.

The rearrangement joins TRBV19 to TRBJ2-1, with D possibly matching TRBD1 (5 bases). Per germline, CDR1 LNHDA and CDR2 SQIVND (reference sequence). CDR3 length: 16 residues. Trimming stripped 3 bases from V and 8 bases from J, with 20 bases between. In nucleotides, the CDR3 is TGTGCCAGTAGTATCTCGCCAGGGTCGGTTGTAGATGAGCAGTTCTTC. Amino acid sequence: CASSISPGSVVDEQFF.

This clone has more than one count but fewer than ten. The chain couples TRBV2 to TRBJ2-3; 10 bases are a match to TRBD1. Trimming removed 3 bases from V and 8 bases from J; junction bases left unmatched: 5. This CDR3 is built from 14 residues. The germline V gene has CDR1 SNHLY and CDR2 FYNNEI. The CDR3 is CASSDDRGLGTQYF. Here the CDR3 DNA reads TGTGCCAGCAGTGATGACAGGGGGCTAGGTACGCAGTATTTT.

This clone was observed a single time. The rearrangement links TRBV6-2 or TRBV6-3 to TRBJ2-1; 9 nucleotides align to TRBD2. The CDR3 has 16 amino acids. CDR1 is MNHEY, CDR2 SVGEGT, per germline. Trimming cost V 5 bases and J 4 bases; bases outside gene matches: 9. CDR3 DNA: TGTGCCAGCAGTACAAGACTAGCGGAGGCGTACAATGAGCAGTTCTTC. This codes for CASSTRLAEAYNEQFF.

J is TRBJ2-3 and V is TRBV19, with 7 bases lining up with TRBD1. CDR3 size: 16 residues. V lost 8 bases and J lost 0; bases outside the gene matches: 11. CDR1 is LNHDA, CDR2 SQIVND, per germline (reference sequence). CDR3 sequence reads: CASLPSGQPSTDTQYF. In nucleotides, the CDR3 is TGTGCCAGTTTACCCTCGGGACAGCCAAGCACAGATACGCAGTATTTT.

The V and J genes are TRBV12-3 or TRBV12-4 and TRBJ1-5; D is undetermined. CDR3 length: 12 amino acids. The V end was cut by 5 bases, the J end by 11 bases, with 13 bases between. CDR3 DNA sequence: TGTGCCAGCAGTCACCCCGCCAGTTCCCAGCATTTT. Protein product: CASSHPASSQHF.

The chain employs TRBV2 and TRBJ1-2, with D unclear. The CDR3 has 12 amino acids. The V and J ends lost 8 bases and 3 bases respectively, with 10 bases between them. Germline V CDR1 and CDR2: SNHLY, FYNNEI. The CDR3 loop reads CASGRGDYGYTF. The CDR3 DNA sequence: TGTGCCAGCGGCCGGGGAGACTATGGCTACACCTTC. Variable domain in full (rest from reference TRBV2 and TRBJ1-2): EPEVTQTPSHQVTQMGQEVILRCVPISNHLYFYWYRQILGQKVEFLVSFYNNEISEKSEIFDDQFSVERPDGSNFTLKIRSTKLEDSAMYFCASGRGDYGYTFGSGTRLTVV.

As to this clone: This may arise from a read error, as a much more abundant clone is one base away. The chain carries TRBV12-3 or TRBV12-4 and TRBJ1-1; D might be TRBD1 (6 bases). CDR3 length: 13 residues. V was clipped by 6 bases and J by 0 bases, with 8 bases between them. CDR3 nucleotides: TGTGCCAGCAGCGGACAGATGAACACTGAAGCTTTCTTT. This sequence encodes CASSGQMNTEAFF.

The chain recombines TRBV4-1 with TRBJ1-6; weak D call: TRBD1 (5 bases). The CDR3 consists of 17 residues. Trimming shortened V by 0 bases and J by 0 bases, and 9 bases separated the two germline ends. In germline, CDR1 is MGHRA, CDR2 YSYEKL. As DNA, the CDR3 is TGCGCCAGCAGCCAAGAAAACAGGCTCTCCTATAATTCACCCCTCCACTTT. It translates to CASSQENRLSYNSPLHF.

The chain is built from TRBV5-1 and TRBJ2-3, with 8 bases that match TRBD2. CDR3 length: 16 residues. With V trimmed by 7 bases and J by 1 base, 11 bases remained unmatched. The germline V gene has CDR1 SGHRS and CDR2 YFSETQ. The CDR3 loop is CASGRGGPPGTDTQYF. The CDR3 DNA follows: TGCGCCAGCGGTCGGGGGGGCCCGCCAGGCACAGATACGCAGTATTTT.